The clone carrying this TCR beta chain has just a few counts. Profiled with immunoSEQ multiplex PCR; TCRdb holds only in-frame clones, not every one. The profile shows tens of thousands of clones, approximately 78% of them singletons. Trimming removed 6 bases from V and 1 base from J, with 6 bases in between. This CDR3 comprises 13 residues. Germline V gives CDR1 ENHRY, CDR2 SYGVKD. This specimen comes from a study of T cell responses to AZD1222 COVID-19 vaccine. The sample in question was peripheral blood, obtained on day 0 of AZD1222 vaccination. The chain uses TRBV10-3 and TRBJ2-2; D perhaps matches TRBD1 (6 bases). The TCR originated in an adult in good health. The CDR3 region is CAIRGGNTGELFF. Here the CDR3 DNA reads TGTGCCATCAGAGGGGGGAACACCGGGGAGCTGTTTTTT.